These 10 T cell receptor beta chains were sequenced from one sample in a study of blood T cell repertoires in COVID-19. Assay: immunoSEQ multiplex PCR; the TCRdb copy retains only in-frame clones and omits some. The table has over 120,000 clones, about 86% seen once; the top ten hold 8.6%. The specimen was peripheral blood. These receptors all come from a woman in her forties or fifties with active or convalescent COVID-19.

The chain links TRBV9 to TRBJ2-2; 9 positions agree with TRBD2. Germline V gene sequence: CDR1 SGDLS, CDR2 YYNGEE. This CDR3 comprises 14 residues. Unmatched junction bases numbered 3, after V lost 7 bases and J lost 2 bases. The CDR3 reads CASEAGGNTGELFF. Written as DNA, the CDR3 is TGTGCCAGCGAAGCGGGGGGAAACACCGGGGAGCTGTTTTTT. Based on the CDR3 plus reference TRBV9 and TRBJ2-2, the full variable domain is DSGVTQTPKHLITATGQRVTLRCSPRSGDLSVYWYQQSLDQGLQFLIQYYNGEERAKGNILERFSAQQFPDLHSELNLSSLELGDSALYFCASEAGGNTGELFFGEGSRLTVL.

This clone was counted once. The CDR3 is CASSLGGQGSTDTQYF. The CDR3 DNA reads as TGCGCCAGCAGCTTGGGGGGACAGGGAAGCACAGATACGCAGTATTTT. This chain links TRBV5-1 with TRBJ2-3; 9 nucleotides agree with TRBD1. Per germline, CDR1 SGHRS and CDR2 YFSETQ. The CDR3 totals 16 residues. With V trimmed by 0 bases and J by 0 bases, 2 bases remained unmatched.

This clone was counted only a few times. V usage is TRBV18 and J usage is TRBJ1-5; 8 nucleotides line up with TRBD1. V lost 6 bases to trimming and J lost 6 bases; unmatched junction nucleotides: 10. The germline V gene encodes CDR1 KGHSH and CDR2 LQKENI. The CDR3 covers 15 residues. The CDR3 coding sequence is TGTGCCAGCTCTCAAGGGACAGGAGGGCGTCAGCCCCAGCATTTT. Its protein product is CASSQGTGGRQPQHF. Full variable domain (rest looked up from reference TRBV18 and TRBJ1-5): NAGVMQNPRHLVRRRGQEARLRCSPMKGHSHVYWYRQLPEEGLKFMVYLQKENIIDESGMPKERFSAEFPKEGPSILRIQQVVRGDSAAYFCASSQGTGGRQPQHFGDGTRLSIL.

The CDR3 protein is CAWGRYDGSYGYTF. In nucleotides, the CDR3 is TGTGCCTGGGGACGCTACGACGGGTCCTATGGCTACACCTTC. J is TRBJ1-2 and V is TRBV30, with D unclear. Looked up from germline, CDR1 is GTSNPN and CDR2 is SVGIG (reference sequence). Trimming left V 5 bases short and J 4 bases short, with 17 bases between. The CDR3 sequence is 14 residues long.

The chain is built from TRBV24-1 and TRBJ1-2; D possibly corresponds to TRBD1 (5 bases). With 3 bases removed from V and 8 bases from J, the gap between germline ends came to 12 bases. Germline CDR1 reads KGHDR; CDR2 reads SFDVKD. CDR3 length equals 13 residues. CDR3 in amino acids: CATSDPGGGGYTF. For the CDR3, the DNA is TGTGCCACCAGTGATCCCGGGGGAGGAGGCTACACCTTC.

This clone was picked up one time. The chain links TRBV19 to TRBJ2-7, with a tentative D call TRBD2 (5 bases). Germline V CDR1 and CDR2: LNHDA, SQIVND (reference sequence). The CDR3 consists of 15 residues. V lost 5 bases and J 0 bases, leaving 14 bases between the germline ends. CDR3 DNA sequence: TGTGCCAGTAGTCCGCGGGCTAGCTACTCCTACGAGCAGTACTTC. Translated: CASSPRASYSYEQYF.

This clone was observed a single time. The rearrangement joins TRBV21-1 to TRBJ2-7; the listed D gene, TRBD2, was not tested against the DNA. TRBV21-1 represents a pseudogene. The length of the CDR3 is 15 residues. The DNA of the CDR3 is TGTGCCAGCAGCAAAGTTCGGGGGAAACCCTACGAGCAGTACTTC. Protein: CASSKVRGKPYEQYF.

The CDR3, as DNA: TGCGCCAGCAGCCAAAGATCGTTCGAGGAGCGGGGGGGGAATGAGCAGTTCTTC. It translates to CASSQRSFEERGGNEQFF. The genes are TRBV4-3 and TRBJ2-1; 10 bases match TRBD2. CDR3 length: 18 amino acids. The V gene end was trimmed by 2 bases and the J gene end by 7 bases; junction bases not matched to a gene: 14. CDR1 is LGHNA, CDR2 YSLEER, per germline.

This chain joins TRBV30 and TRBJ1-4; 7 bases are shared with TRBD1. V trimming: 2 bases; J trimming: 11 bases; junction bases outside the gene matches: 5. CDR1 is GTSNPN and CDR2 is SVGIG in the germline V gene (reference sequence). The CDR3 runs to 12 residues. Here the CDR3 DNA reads TGTGCCTGGAGTCACGGGACAGACAAACTGTTTTTT. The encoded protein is CAWSHGTDKLFF.

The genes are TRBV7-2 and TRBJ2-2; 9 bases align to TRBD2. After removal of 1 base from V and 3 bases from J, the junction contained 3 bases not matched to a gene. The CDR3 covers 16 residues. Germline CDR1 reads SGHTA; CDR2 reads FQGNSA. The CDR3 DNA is TGTGCCAGCAGCTTAGTCTTAGCGGGAGACACCGGGGAGCTGTTTTTT. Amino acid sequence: CASSLVLAGDTGELFF.